The next 13 T cell receptor beta chains were all read from a single sample in a study of chemoradiotherapy in HPV16-positive cancers. Only in-frame clones appear in the TCRdb table, and some are missing; sequencing was by immunoSEQ multiplex PCR. The data contain about 68,000 clones, roughly 90% of them singletons. The specimen was blood, collected from a patient who underwent chemoradiotherapy. Receptors originate from a human donor with HPV-associated anogenital cancer.

Here the CDR3 reads CAGRGGGTDTQYF. CDR3 sequence (DNA): TGTGCCGGTAGGGGAGGGGGCACAGATACGCAGTATTTT. V gene TRBV10-3 combines with J gene TRBJ2-3; 7 bases are shared with TRBD2. This CDR3 is 13 amino acids long. Germline CDR1 is ENHRY and CDR2 is SYGVKD. V dropped 11 bases and J dropped 1; count of bases not matched to a gene: 6.

This chain connects TRBV28 to TRBJ2-7; 11 bases map to TRBD2. The CDR3 length is 14 residues. Germline trimming cut 6 bases from V and 0 bases from J; bases unmatched to any gene: 1. CDR1 is MDHEN and CDR2 is SYDVKM in the germline V gene. The CDR3 coding sequence is TGTGCCAGCAGGGGGACTAGCGGCTCCTACGAGCAGTACTTC. This translates into CASRGTSGSYEQYF.

This clone was observed once. The J gene is TRBJ2-1, the V gene TRBV10-3; 11 nucleotides line up with TRBD2. This CDR3 contains 16 residues. The germline gives CDR1 ENHRY, CDR2 SYGVKD. V was clipped by 10 bases and J by 3 bases; unmatched bases: 11. The CDR3: CATGLAGGPDYNEQFF. The DNA of the CDR3 is TGTGCCACGGGGCTAGCGGGAGGACCCGACTACAATGAGCAGTTCTTC.

The chain recombines TRBV28 with TRBJ2-3, with a tentative D call TRBD2 (6 bases). The V end was cut by 4 bases, the J end by 4 bases, with 12 bases between. The CDR3 has 14 amino acids. Germline CDR1 reads MDHEN; CDR2 reads SYDVKM. The CDR3 here is CASSSGTFADTQYF. The CDR3, as DNA: TGTGCCAGCAGTTCCGGGACTTTCGCAGATACGCAGTATTTT.

The chain carries TRBV28 and TRBJ2-1; D might be TRBD1 (6 bases). The germline CDR1 and CDR2 sequences are MDHEN and SYDVKM. V shed 5 bases and J shed 1 base, with 12 bases lying between them. CDR3 length equals 15 residues. The CDR3 loop reads CASSGDITSYNEQFF. Here the CDR3 DNA reads TGTGCCAGCAGTGGGGACATTACATCCTACAATGAGCAGTTCTTC. Supplemented by reference TRBV28 and TRBJ2-1, the full variable domain reads DVKVTQSSRYLVKRTGEKVFLECVQDMDHENMFWYRQDPGLGLRLIYFSYDVKMKEKGDIPEGYSVSREKKERFSLILESASTNQTSMYLCASSGDITSYNEQFFGPGTRLTVL.

The rearrangement joins TRBV5-1 to TRBJ2-1; D gene unclear. Deletions cut 4 bases from V and 6 bases from J, with 5 bases between. The CDR3 runs to 11 residues. In germline, CDR1 is SGHRS, CDR2 YFSETQ. The CDR3 DNA is TGCGCCAGCAGCGCTGCCAATGAGCAGTTCTTC. Its protein product is CASSAANEQFF.

As for this clone: The junction differs from germline at one of its ends, possibly a read error. The chain has TRBV28 and TRBJ1-2, with a weak D call TRBD1 (5 bases). The CDR3 sequence is 12 residues long. From germline, CDR1 is MDHEN and CDR2 SYDVKM. In DNA form, the CDR3 reads TGTGCCAGCAGTTTATGGAAGGGGTCCTGGGCCTTC. Translating it yields CASSLWKGSWAF.

J is TRBJ1-5 and V is TRBV19, with TRBD1 identical over 7 bases. CDR1 and CDR2 (germline): LNHDA, SQIVND (reference sequence). V was clipped by 6 bases and J by 2 bases; unmatched bases: 7. This CDR3 has 15 residues. The CDR3 nucleotides are TGTGCCAGTAGCCCGACAGGGTTTGGCAATCAGCCCCAGCATTTT. Amino acid sequence: CASSPTGFGNQPQHF.

The chain couples TRBV5-1 to TRBJ1-1, with TRBD1 matching 7 bases. The CDR3 sequence is 14 residues long. Trimming cost V 5 bases and J 4 bases; bases outside gene matches: 8. Germline CDR1 is SGHRS and CDR2 is YFSETQ. Here the CDR3 DNA reads TGCGCCAGCAGTCTAGGGGGCGGGAGCACTGAAGCTTTCTTT. This gives the protein CASSLGGGSTEAFF.

The chain combines TRBV5-1 with TRBJ2-5; D unresolved. V shed 2 bases and J shed 2 bases, with 4 bases lying between them. The CDR3 totals 12 residues. Germline CDR1 and CDR2: SGHRS and YFSETQ. Written as DNA, the CDR3 is TGCGCCAGCAGCTTAACGCAAGAGACCCAGTACTTC. Amino acid sequence: CASSLTQETQYF.

This chain uses TRBV25-1 with TRBJ2-1; no firm D call. CDR1 and CDR2 from the germline V gene are MGHDK and SYGVNS. Trimming cost V 3 bases and J 6 bases, with 18 bases left between them. The CDR3 is 16 residues long. The CDR3 DNA follows: TGTGCCAGCAGTGAGCCTCCCCCGGCAGGATCCAATGAGCAGTTCTTC. Amino acid sequence: CASSEPPPAGSNEQFF.

This chain links TRBV19 with TRBJ2-2, with a possible D match to TRBD2 (6 bases). The V and J ends lost 0 bases and 5 bases respectively, with 7 bases between them. The CDR3 runs 14 residues. The V gene's germline CDR1 is LNHDA and CDR2 SQIVND (reference sequence). CDR3 region: CASSIDRGTGELFF. The CDR3 region has the DNA TGTGCCAGTAGTATAGATCGGGGGACCGGGGAGCTGTTTTTT.

The genes are TRBV2 and TRBJ2-5; TRBD1 matches at 9 bases. The J call may be mistaken, given a closer DNA end match to TRBJ2-7. Germline V gives CDR1 SNHLY, CDR2 FYNNEI. The CDR3 runs 15 residues. The DNA of the CDR3 is TGTGCCAGCAGTGAGGACAGGGGCCTCTCCTACGAGCAGTACTTC. Translating it yields CASSEDRGLSYEQYF.